The T cell receptor beta chain described here comes from a study of regulatory T cells in long-lasting Graves disease. Across the whole study: Persistent cases were those of Graves' disease that involved over 5 years of antithyroid drugs with positive TSH receptor antibodies.

Construction of TCR beta libraries relied on iRepertoire HTBI primers and on Arm-PCR targeting CDR3 regions. MiXCR, applied by TCRdb to the multiplex PCR reads, yields one record per CDR3 protein. This table holds a few hundred thousand distinct CDR3 sequences, roughly 25% found once. CDR1 and CDR2 (germline): SGHTS, YDEGEE. V was pared by 5 bases and J by 7 bases, with 9 bases between. The CDR3 is made up of 11 amino acids. Time point defined: persistent/refractory GD, antithyroid drugs over 5 years with positive TRAb. Extracted PBMC RNA gave rise to the TCR library. An endocrinology department in Xi'an, China, recruited the patients.

Specimen: peripheral blood mononuclear cells (PBMCs), collected when the disease was refractory, from a patient treated with antithyroid drugs. This chain links TRBV5-8 with TRBJ1-2; D unresolved. The receptor was derived from a woman between 40 and 55 years old with Graves disease. CDR3 sequence (DNA): TGTGCCAGCAGTGCAGCCGGTGGCTACACCTTC. This sequence encodes CASSAAGGYTF.